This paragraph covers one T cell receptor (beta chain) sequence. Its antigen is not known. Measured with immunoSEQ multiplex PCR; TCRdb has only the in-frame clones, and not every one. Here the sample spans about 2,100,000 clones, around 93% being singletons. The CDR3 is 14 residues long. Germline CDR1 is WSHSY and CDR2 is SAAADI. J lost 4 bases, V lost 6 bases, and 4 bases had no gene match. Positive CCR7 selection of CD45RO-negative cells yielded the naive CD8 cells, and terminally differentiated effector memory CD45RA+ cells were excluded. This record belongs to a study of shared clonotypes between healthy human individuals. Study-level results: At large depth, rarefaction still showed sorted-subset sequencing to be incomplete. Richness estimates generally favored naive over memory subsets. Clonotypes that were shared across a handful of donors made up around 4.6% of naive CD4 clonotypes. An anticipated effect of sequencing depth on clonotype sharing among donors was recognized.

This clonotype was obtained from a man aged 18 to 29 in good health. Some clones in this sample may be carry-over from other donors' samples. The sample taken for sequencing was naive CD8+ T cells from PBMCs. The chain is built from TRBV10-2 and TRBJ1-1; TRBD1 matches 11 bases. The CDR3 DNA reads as TGCGCCAGCAGGGACAGGGGGCTGGGCACTGAAGCTTTCTTT. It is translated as CASRDRGLGTEAFF.